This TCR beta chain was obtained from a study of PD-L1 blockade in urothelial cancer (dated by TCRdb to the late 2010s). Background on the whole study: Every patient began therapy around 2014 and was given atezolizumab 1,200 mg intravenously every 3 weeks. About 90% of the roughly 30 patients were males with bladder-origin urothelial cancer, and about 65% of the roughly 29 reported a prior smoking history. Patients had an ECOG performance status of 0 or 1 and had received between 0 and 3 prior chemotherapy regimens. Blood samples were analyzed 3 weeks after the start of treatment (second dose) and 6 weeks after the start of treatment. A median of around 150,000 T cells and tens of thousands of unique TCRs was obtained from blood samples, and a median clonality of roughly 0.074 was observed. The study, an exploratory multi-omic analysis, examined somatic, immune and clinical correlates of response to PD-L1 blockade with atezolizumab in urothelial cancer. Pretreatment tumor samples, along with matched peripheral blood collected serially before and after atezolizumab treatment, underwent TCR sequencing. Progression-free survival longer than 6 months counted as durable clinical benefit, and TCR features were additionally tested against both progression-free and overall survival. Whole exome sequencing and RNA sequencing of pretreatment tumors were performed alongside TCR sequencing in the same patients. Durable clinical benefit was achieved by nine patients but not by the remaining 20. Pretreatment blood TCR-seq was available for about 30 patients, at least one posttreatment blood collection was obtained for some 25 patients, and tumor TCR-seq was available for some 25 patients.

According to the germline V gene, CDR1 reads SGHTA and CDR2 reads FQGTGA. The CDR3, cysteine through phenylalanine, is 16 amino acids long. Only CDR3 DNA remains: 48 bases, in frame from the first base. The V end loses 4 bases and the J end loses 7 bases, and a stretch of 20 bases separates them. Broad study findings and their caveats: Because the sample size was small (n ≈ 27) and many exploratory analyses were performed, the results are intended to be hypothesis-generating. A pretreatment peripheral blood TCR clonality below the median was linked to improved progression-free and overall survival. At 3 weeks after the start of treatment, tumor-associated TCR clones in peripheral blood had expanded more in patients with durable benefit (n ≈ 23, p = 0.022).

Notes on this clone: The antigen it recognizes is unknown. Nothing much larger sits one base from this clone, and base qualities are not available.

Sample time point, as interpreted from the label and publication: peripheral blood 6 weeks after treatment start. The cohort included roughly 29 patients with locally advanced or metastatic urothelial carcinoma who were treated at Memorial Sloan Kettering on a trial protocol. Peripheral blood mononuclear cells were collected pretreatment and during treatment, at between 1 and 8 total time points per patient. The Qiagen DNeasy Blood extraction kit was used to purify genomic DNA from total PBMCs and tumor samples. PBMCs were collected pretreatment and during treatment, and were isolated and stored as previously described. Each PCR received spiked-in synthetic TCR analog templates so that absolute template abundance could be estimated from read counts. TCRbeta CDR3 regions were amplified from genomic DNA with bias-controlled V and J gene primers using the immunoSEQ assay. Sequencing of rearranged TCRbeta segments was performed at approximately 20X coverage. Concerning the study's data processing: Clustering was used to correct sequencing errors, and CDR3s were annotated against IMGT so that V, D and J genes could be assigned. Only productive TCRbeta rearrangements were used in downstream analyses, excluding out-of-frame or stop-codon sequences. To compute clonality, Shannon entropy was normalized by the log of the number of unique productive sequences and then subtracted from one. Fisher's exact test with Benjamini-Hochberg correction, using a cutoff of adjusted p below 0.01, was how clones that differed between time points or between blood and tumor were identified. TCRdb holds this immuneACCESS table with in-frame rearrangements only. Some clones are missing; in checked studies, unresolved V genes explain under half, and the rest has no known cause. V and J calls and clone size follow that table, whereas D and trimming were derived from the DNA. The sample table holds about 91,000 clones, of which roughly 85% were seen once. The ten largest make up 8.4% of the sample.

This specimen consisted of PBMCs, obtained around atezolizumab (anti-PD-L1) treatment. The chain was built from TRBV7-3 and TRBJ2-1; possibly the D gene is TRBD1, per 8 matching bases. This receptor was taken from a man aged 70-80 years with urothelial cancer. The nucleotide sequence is TGTGCCAGCAGCTACCTACAGGGGGGGAGTATTAATGAGCAGTTCTTC. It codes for CASSYLQGGSINEQFF.